Below, 20 T cell receptor beta chains from the same sample are listed, as sequenced in a study of cytotoxic CD8 clonotypes in ibrutinib-treated CLL. Generated by immunoSEQ multiplex PCR, the TCRdb table keeps only in-frame clones and is missing some. The sample carries tens of thousands of clones, about three quarters recorded once. Source: PBMCs, taken after 12 months of ibrutinib treatment. The origin of the receptors is a human donor with chronic lymphocytic leukemia.

The chain is built from TRBV4-3 and TRBJ2-2; TRBD2 is a possible D gene (6 bases). The germline gives CDR1 LGHNA, CDR2 YSLEER. There are 17 residues in the CDR3. Trimming removed 0 bases from V and 0 bases from J, with 11 bases in between. Here the CDR3 DNA reads TGCGCCAGCAGCCAAGATTTAAGACTAGCGAACACCGGGGAGCTGTTTTTT. Translated, it gives CASSQDLRLANTGELFF.

V usage is TRBV7-3 and J usage is TRBJ2-3; 11 bases are a match to TRBD2. Germline V gene data show CDR1 as SGHTA and CDR2 as FQGTGA. With V trimmed by 2 bases and J by 9 bases, 10 bases remained unmatched. This CDR3 comprises 16 residues. CDR3 loop: CASSLGTSGAQGTQYF. The CDR3 nucleotides are TGTGCCAGCAGCTTAGGGACTAGCGGAGCTCAGGGGACGCAGTATTTT.

The chain has TRBV4-2 and TRBJ2-3, with 9 nucleotides matching TRBD2. The germline gives CDR1 LGHNA, CDR2 YNFKEQ. The V gene end was trimmed by 3 bases and the J gene end by 2 bases; junction bases not matched to a gene: 9. The CDR3 spans 17 residues. This CDR3 is CASSHPAGGPPTDTQYF. CDR3 in DNA: TGTGCCAGCAGCCATCCAGCGGGAGGACCCCCCACAGATACGCAGTATTTT.

The gene calls are TRBV19 and TRBJ1-2; 7 nucleotides line up with TRBD1. The CDR3 loop spans 14 amino acids. The germline V gene has CDR1 LNHDA and CDR2 SQIVND (reference sequence). The trim removed 5 bases at V and 1 base at J, leaving 4 bases unmatched. CDR3 coding DNA: TGTGCCAGTAGTGCAAGGGACAGTAACTATGGCTACACCTTC. This encodes CASSARDSNYGYTF.

This chain joins TRBV28 and TRBJ2-1, with 10 bases aligning to TRBD1. Trimming cost V 5 bases and J 1 base; bases outside gene matches: 5. This CDR3 is built from 16 residues. Germline loops: CDR1 MDHEN, CDR2 SYDVKM. This CDR3 reads CASSQPGQGSYNEQFF. In DNA, the CDR3 is TGTGCCAGCAGTCAACCGGGACAGGGGTCCTACAATGAGCAGTTCTTC.

V is TRBV10-3 and J is TRBJ2-1; 7 positions agree with TRBD2. Germline lookup yields CDR1 ENHRY and CDR2 SYGVKD. V shed 6 bases, J shed 5 bases, and the junction held 1 base outside the gene matches. The CDR3 extends over 12 amino acids. CDR3 amino acids: CAIRGTNNEQFF. CDR3 in DNA: TGTGCCATCAGAGGGACTAACAATGAGCAGTTCTTC.

J is TRBJ2-1 and V is TRBV6-6, with D possibly TRBD1 on 5 matching bases. Trimming took off 0 bases at V and 6 bases at J, with 6 bases between the two ends. The germline V gene has CDR1 MNHNY and CDR2 SVGAGI (reference sequence). The CDR3 is 13 residues long. CDR3 amino acids: CASSYSDSNEQFF. The CDR3 region has the DNA TGTGCCAGCAGTTACTCAGACAGCAATGAGCAGTTCTTC.

The genes are TRBV5-6 and TRBJ2-5; 10 bases map to TRBD1. Germline V gene lookup returns CDR1 SGHDT and CDR2 YYEEEE. This CDR3 is 17 amino acids long. J was trimmed by 5 bases and V by 0 bases; bases with no gene match: 10. The CDR3, as DNA: TGTGCCAGCAGCTTGGGTCTTCGGACAGGGGGTTTGGAGACCCAGTACTTC. Protein product: CASSLGLRTGGLETQYF.

J is TRBJ2-7 and V is TRBV6-5; TRBD1 matches at 7 bases. With V trimmed by 5 bases and J by 2 bases, 0 bases remained unmatched. In germline, CDR1 is MNHEY, CDR2 SVGAGI. The CDR3 sequence is 12 residues long. The CDR3: CASSQGAYEQYF. Written as DNA, the CDR3 is TGTGCCAGCAGTCAGGGGGCCTACGAGCAGTACTTC.

The chain couples TRBV5-6 to TRBJ1-2; 7 bases agree with TRBD1. Looked up from germline, CDR1 is SGHDT and CDR2 is YYEEEE. The CDR3 runs 12 residues. The ends lost 4 bases at V and 5 bases at J; junction bases unmatched: 2. In DNA form, the CDR3 reads TGTGCCAGCAGCCCGGGACAGTATGGCTACACCTTC. It codes for CASSPGQYGYTF. Full variable domain (rest looked up from reference TRBV5-6 and TRBJ1-2): DAGVTQSPTHLIKTRGQQVTLRCSPKSGHDTVSWYQQALGQGPQFIFQYYEEEERQRGNFPDRFSGHQFPNYSSELNVNALLLGDSALYLCASSPGQYGYTFGSGTRLTVV.

V and J are TRBV19 and TRBJ2-3, with D unresolved. This CDR3 spans 14 amino acids. Germline V gene data show CDR1 as LNHDA and CDR2 as SQIVND (reference sequence). V was trimmed by 1 base and J by 5 bases, leaving 10 bases between them. CDR3 amino acids: CASSIGGWGDTQYF. CDR3 DNA sequence: TGTGCCAGTAGTATAGGTGGCTGGGGAGATACGCAGTATTTT.

The chain employs TRBV30 and TRBJ2-1; 8 nucleotides line up with TRBD2. The trim removed 0 bases at V and 4 bases at J, leaving 11 bases unmatched. The length of the CDR3 is 17 residues. The germline V gene encodes CDR1 GTSNPN and CDR2 SVGIG (reference sequence). In nucleotides, the CDR3 is TGTGCCTGGAGTGTAAAACCGATAGCGGGACGGTACAATGAGCAGTTCTTC. It codes for CAWSVKPIAGRYNEQFF.

This rearrangement joins TRBV27 to TRBJ2-7; 7 bases align to TRBD2. V trimming: 6 bases; J trimming: 6 bases; junction bases outside the gene matches: 11. There are 14 residues in the CDR3. Germline loops: CDR1 MNHEY, CDR2 SMNVEV (reference sequence). CDR3 in amino acids: CASRLGQAGAEQYF. The CDR3 nucleotides read TGTGCCAGCAGACTAGGTCAGGCGGGAGCCGAGCAGTACTTC.

The CDR3 is CASSQAFRYEQYF. The CDR3 DNA sequence: TGCGCCAGCAGCCAAGCTTTTCGGTACGAGCAGTACTTC. This chain links TRBV4-1 with TRBJ2-7; no definite D call. Germline CDR1 MGHRA, CDR2 YSYEKL. The germline V and J ends were trimmed by 1 base and 4 bases, with 8 bases remaining between them. The CDR3 length is 13 residues.

The chain carries TRBV6-5 and TRBJ1-4; D is perhaps TRBD1 (5 bases). The V gene's germline CDR1 is MNHEY and CDR2 SVGAGI. V lost 6 bases and J lost 7, with 12 bases in between. The CDR3 has 13 residues. The CDR3, as DNA: TGTGCCAGCAGGGGGCGGTTAGGTGAAAAACTGTTTTTT. Encoded protein: CASRGRLGEKLFF.

V is TRBV5-1 and J is TRBJ2-3; the match to TRBD2 covers 11 bases. CDR1 is SGHRS and CDR2 is YFSETQ in the germline V gene. The V and J ends lost 0 bases and 2 bases, in that order; junction bases with no gene match: 5. The CDR3 has 17 residues. The CDR3 is CASSLGLTSGNTDTQYF. CDR3 sequence (DNA): TGCGCCAGCAGCTTGGGTCTGACTAGCGGGAACACAGATACGCAGTATTTT. The variable domain in full, with the rest retrieved from reference TRBV5-1 and TRBJ2-3, is KAGVTQTPRYLIKTRGQQVTLSCSPISGHRSVSWYQQTPGQGLQFLFEYFSETQRNKGNFPGRFSGRQFSNSRSEMNVSTLELGDSALYLCASSLGLTSGNTDTQYFGPGTRLTVL.

This clone was counted only a few times. The chain joins TRBV5-1 to TRBJ2-2; either TRBD1 or TRBD2 may supply D (6 bases each). This CDR3 has 14 residues. Deletions cut 2 bases from V and 5 bases from J, with 10 bases between. The germline V gene has CDR1 SGHRS and CDR2 YFSETQ. CDR3 nucleotides: TGCGCCAGCAGCTTTCGGGGGCAAACCGGGGAGCTGTTTTTT. Translating it yields CASSFRGQTGELFF.

The chain carries TRBV27 and TRBJ2-1, with no clear D. The CDR3 covers 16 residues. Germline-derived CDR1 and CDR2 are MNHEY and SMNVEV (reference sequence). Trimming cost V 2 bases and J 0 bases, with 11 bases left between them. In nucleotides, the CDR3 is TGTGCCAGCAGTTTAAGGGCGCTCAGCTCCTACAATGAGCAGTTCTTC. It codes for CASSLRALSSYNEQFF.

The chain employs TRBV28 and TRBJ1-2; 8 positions agree with TRBD1. Germline values: CDR1 MDHEN, CDR2 SYDVKM. The ends lost 5 bases at V and 9 bases at J; junction bases unmatched: 11. The CDR3 contains 14 residues. CDR3 residues: CASSALGQAISYTF. CDR3 sequence (DNA): TGTGCCAGCAGTGCTCTGGGACAGGCGATCAGCTACACCTTC.

The chain carries TRBV5-6 and TRBJ2-7; D is undetermined. The germline gives CDR1 SGHDT, CDR2 YYEEEE. CDR3 length equals 14 residues. The V end was cut by 4 bases, the J end by 5 bases, with 16 bases between. CDR3 protein: CASSPYREGHEQYF. Here the CDR3 DNA reads TGTGCCAGCAGCCCGTATAGGGAAGGGCACGAGCAGTACTTC.